Listed here are 22 T cell receptor beta chains from one sample, sequenced in a study of T cell responses to AZD1222 COVID-19 vaccine. Assay: immunoSEQ multiplex PCR; the TCRdb copy retains only in-frame clones and omits some. The sample has fewer than 80,000 clones; 88% are singletons. The sequencing here drew on peripheral blood, taken 28 days after the second dose of the MenACWY control vaccine. All receptors come from an adult who received the MenACWY meningococcal vaccine as a control.

The J gene is TRBJ1-1, the V gene TRBV28; D call uncertain. Germline loops: CDR1 MDHEN, CDR2 SYDVKM. The CDR3 extends over 12 amino acids. The ends were cut back, 3 bases at V and 3 bases at J, with 5 bases in the middle. CDR3 nucleotide sequence: TGTGCCAGCAGTTTGATATACACTGAAGCTTTCTTT. Protein product: CASSLIYTEAFF. The full variable domain, rest sourced from reference TRBV28 and TRBJ1-1, is DVKVTQSSRYLVKRTGEKVFLECVQDMDHENMFWYRQDPGLGLRLIYFSYDVKMKEKGDIPEGYSVSREKKERFSLILESASTNQTSMYLCASSLIYTEAFFGQGTRLTVV.

The chain carries TRBV6-1 and TRBJ2-7, with TRBD1 identical over 8 bases. This CDR3 is 15 amino acids long. Trimming took 4 bases from V and 3 from J; bases not matched to a gene: 8. Germline V lookup: CDR1 MNHNS, CDR2 SASEGT. The CDR3 nucleotides read TGTGCCAGCAGTGCAGCAGGACAGGGTTACTACGAGCAGTACTTC. This gives the protein CASSAAGQGYYEQYF.

A remark on this clone: Other DNA sequences in the sample encode the same CDR3. The CDR3 nucleotides read TGTGCCAGCAGCCAAGGGGTCTCTGGAAACACCATATATTTT. It codes for CASSQGVSGNTIYF. The rearrangement joins TRBV3-1 (or the pseudogene TRBV3-2) to TRBJ1-3; D remains unclear. Trimming pared 1 base from V and 0 bases from J, leaving 4 bases between. The germline V gene encodes CDR1 LGHDT and CDR2 YNNKEL (reference sequence). The CDR3 is 14 amino acids.

The chain is built from TRBV14 and TRBJ2-2; TRBD2 matches 8 bases. Trimming at V came to 4 bases and at J to 1 base, leaving 2 bases not matched to a gene. Germline CDR1 is SGHDN and CDR2 is FVKESK. The CDR3 extends over 15 amino acids. CDR3 loop: CASSLSGGNTGELFF. CDR3 DNA: TGTGCCAGCAGCCTGAGCGGGGGGAACACCGGGGAGCTGTTTTTT. The full variable domain, in which reference TRBV14 and TRBJ2-2 provide the parts outside the CDR3, is EAGVTQFPSHSVIEKGQTVTLRCDPISGHDNLYWYRRVMGKEIKFLLHFVKESKQDESGMPNNRFLAERTGGTYSTLKVQPAELEDSGVYFCASSLSGGNTGELFFGEGSRLTVL.

This chain connects TRBV3-1 (or the pseudogene TRBV3-2) to TRBJ2-6; D is ambiguous. The CDR3 contains 16 residues. V shed 0 bases and J shed 2 bases, with 8 bases lying between them. In germline, CDR1 is LGHDT, CDR2 YNNKEL (reference sequence). CDR3: CASSQDYSTGANVLTF. The CDR3 bases are TGTGCCAGCAGCCAAGATTACTCAACTGGGGCCAACGTCCTGACTTTC.

The V call is TRBV9, the J call TRBJ1-2, with D perhaps matching TRBD1 (5 bases). The germline gives CDR1 SGDLS, CDR2 YYNGEE. There are 13 residues in the CDR3. V was clipped by 3 bases and J by 8 bases, with 14 bases between them. Here the CDR3 reads CASSAQGARGYTF. The CDR3 DNA reads as TGTGCCAGCAGCGCCCAAGGGGCGCGAGGCTACACCTTC.

CDR3 sequence reads: CASSSSVINTEAFF. DNA of the CDR3: TGTGCCAGCAGTTCATCAGTAATTAACACTGAAGCTTTCTTT. This chain joins TRBV6-5 and TRBJ1-1; no reliable D call. The CDR3 has 14 residues. CDR1 MNHEY and CDR2 SVGAGI come from the germline V gene. V was trimmed by 4 bases and J by 2 bases, leaving 11 bases between them.

The V call is TRBV10-3, the J call TRBJ2-1; 11 positions agree with TRBD1. Germline loops: CDR1 ENHRY, CDR2 SYGVKD. This CDR3 spans 16 amino acids. The J segment lost 1 base and the V segment lost 3 bases, leaving 2 bases of the junction unmatched. Here the CDR3 DNA reads TGTGCCATCAGTGAAGGGGACAGGGGGTCCTACAATGAGCAGTTCTTC. Its translation is CAISEGDRGSYNEQFF.

This clone was seen just once. This sequence joins TRBV5-4 and TRBJ2-5; D unclear. This CDR3 has 11 amino acids. Trimming shortened V by 0 bases and J by 6 bases, and 3 bases separated the two germline ends. Germline V gene data show CDR1 as SGHNT and CDR2 as YYREEE (reference sequence). CDR3 protein: CASSLGKTQYF. CDR3 nucleotides: TGTGCCAGCAGCTTGGGTAAGACCCAGTACTTC. The whole variable domain, filled in from reference TRBV5-4 and TRBJ2-5, reads ETGVTQSPTHLIKTRGQQVTLRCSSQSGHNTVSWYQQALGQGPQFIFQYYREEENGRGNFPPRFSGLQFPNYSSELNVNALELDDSALYLCASSLGKTQYFGPGTRLLVL.

The rearrangement uses TRBV2 and TRBJ1-6; D gene uncertain. The CDR3 length is 16 residues. Trimming took off 5 bases at V and 4 bases at J, with 15 bases between the two ends. The germline gives CDR1 SNHLY, CDR2 FYNNEI. The CDR3 region has the DNA TGTGCCAGCAGTAACCGCGACGGCCTATATAATTCACCCCTCCACTTT. Translated: CASSNRDGLYNSPLHF. The full variable domain, in which reference TRBV2 and TRBJ1-6 provide the parts outside the CDR3, is EPEVTQTPSHQVTQMGQEVILRCVPISNHLYFYWYRQILGQKVEFLVSFYNNEISEKSEIFDDQFSVERPDGSNFTLKIRSTKLEDSAMYFCASSNRDGLYNSPLHFGNGTRLTVT.

The chain recombines TRBV19 with TRBJ1-1; a possible D gene is TRBD1 (5 bases). V shed 10 bases and J shed 1 base, with 10 bases lying between them. There are 12 residues in the CDR3. CDR1 and CDR2 from the germline V gene are LNHDA and SQIVND (reference sequence). CDR3 region: CATKGQNTEAFF. Here the CDR3 DNA reads TGTGCCACTAAAGGACAGAACACTGAAGCTTTCTTT.

The V gene is TRBV7-9, the J gene TRBJ2-5; D tentatively reads TRBD1 or TRBD2 (5 bases each). CDR1 and CDR2 (germline): SEHNR, FQNEAQ (reference sequence). The CDR3 sequence is 15 residues long. Trimming stripped 5 bases from V and 4 bases from J, with 17 bases between. The CDR3 is CASSRRGVVGETQYF. CDR3 DNA: TGTGCCAGCAGCAGGCGAGGGGTGGTTGGAGAGACCCAGTACTTC.

J is TRBJ2-3 and V is TRBV24-1; 11 nucleotides match TRBD1. Germline loops: CDR1 KGHDR, CDR2 SFDVKD. V dropped 3 bases and J dropped 6; count of bases not matched to a gene: 4. The CDR3 has 15 amino acids. As DNA, the CDR3 is TGTGCCACCAGTGATCCCCGGGACAGGGGGGATACGCAGTATTTT. Its translation: CATSDPRDRGDTQYF.

The J gene is TRBJ2-5, the V gene TRBV9, with 7 bases fitting TRBD2. The germline gives CDR1 SGDLS, CDR2 YYNGEE. J lost 2 bases, V lost 2 bases, and 6 bases had no gene match. This CDR3 has 15 residues. The CDR3 reads CASSVGGEGQETQYF. DNA for the CDR3: TGTGCCAGCAGCGTCGGCGGGGAGGGGCAAGAGACCCAGTACTTC.

This clone was recorded once. The chain combines TRBV6-1 with TRBJ1-3; D gene ambiguous. V was cut by 3 bases and J by 0 bases, with 9 bases left in between. There are 15 residues in the CDR3. Looked up from germline, CDR1 is MNHNS and CDR2 is SASEGT. The CDR3 loop is CASSDGSGSGNTIYF. DNA for the CDR3: TGTGCCAGCAGTGACGGCAGCGGCTCTGGAAACACCATATATTTT.

This clone was picked up one time. This chain connects TRBV11-2 to TRBJ2-7; TRBD1 aligns across 9 bases. Germline CDR1 reads SGHAT; CDR2 reads FQNNGV. Trimming at V came to 1 base and at J to 6 bases, leaving 10 bases not matched to a gene. The CDR3 spans 16 residues. The DNA of the CDR3 is TGTGCCAGCAGCTTAGGAGCCTCGGGGACAGGGAGCGAGCAGTACTTC. This sequence encodes CASSLGASGTGSEQYF.

The chain couples TRBV28 to TRBJ2-7, with D possibly matching TRBD2 (6 bases). CDR3 length equals 13 residues. The V and J ends lost 6 bases and 3 bases respectively, with 12 bases between them. Per germline, CDR1 MDHEN and CDR2 SYDVKM. CDR3 protein: CASSLRDFYEQYF. CDR3 bases: TGTGCCAGCAGCCTCCGGGACTTCTACGAGCAGTACTTC.

This chain connects TRBV6-5 to TRBJ2-3, with 12 bases that match TRBD2. J was trimmed by 9 bases and V by 5 bases; bases with no gene match: 3. Germline V gene sequence: CDR1 MNHEY, CDR2 SVGAGI. The CDR3 loop spans 13 amino acids. The CDR3 DNA reads TGTGCCAGCAGTCTAGCGGGGGGGCACACGCAGTATTTT. It yields the protein CASSLAGGHTQYF.

This clone came up once. CDR3 nucleotide sequence: TGTGCCAGCACGTCGGGTCGGAACACTGAAGCTTTCTTT. It is translated as CASTSGRNTEAFF. The chain uses TRBV7-8 and TRBJ1-1; D uncertain. Trimming pared 7 bases from V and 1 base from J, leaving 10 bases between. CDR3 length: 13 amino acids. Germline CDR1 and CDR2: SGHVS and FQNEAQ.

Of note for this clone: Other DNA sequences in this specimen translate into the identical CDR3. The genes are TRBV7-2 and TRBJ1-6; TRBD1 matches at 8 bases. The CDR3 is 17 amino acids. The ends lost 1 base at V and 10 bases at J; junction bases unmatched: 12. The germline V gene encodes CDR1 SGHTA and CDR2 FQGNSA. The CDR3 sequence is CASSLVSGQGAGSPLHF. DNA of the CDR3: TGTGCCAGCAGCTTAGTGTCCGGGCAGGGGGCGGGGTCACCCCTCCACTTT. The variable domain in full, with the rest retrieved from reference TRBV7-2 and TRBJ1-6, is GAGVSQSPSNKVTEKGKDVELRCDPISGHTALYWYRQSLGQGLEFLIYFQGNSAPDKSGLPSDRFSAERTGGSVSTLTIQRTQQEDSAVYLCASSLVSGQGAGSPLHFGNGTRLTVT.

With respect to this clone: The junction does not match germline at one end; this may be a read error. The chain carries TRBV3-1 (or the pseudogene TRBV3-2) and TRBJ1-2; D unclear. Germline CDR1 reads LGHDT; CDR2 reads YNNKEL (reference sequence). The length of the CDR3 is 13 residues. The CDR3 nucleotides read TGTGCCAGCAGTCAAGGACTTTCCTATGGCTACACCTTC. Residues: CASSQGLSYGYTF.

V usage is TRBV18 and J usage is TRBJ1-2; no reliable D call. CDR1 KGHSH and CDR2 LQKENI come from the germline V gene. This CDR3 region has 14 residues. The germline V and J ends were trimmed by 0 bases and 12 bases, with 17 bases remaining between them. The CDR3 DNA reads as TGTGCCAGCTCACCACCGGCGAAACGGGAAGTCCACACCTTC. Its protein product is CASSPPAKREVHTF.